This T cell receptor (beta chain) was found in a study of T-cell memory formation after mild COVID-19. TCRdb redid the calling of the 5' RACE reads with MiXCR, one entry per CDR3 protein. Of some 600,000 distinct CDR3 sequences in the sample, roughly 17% are singletons; the top ten hold less than 10%. This clonotype appeared many times. The ends lost 2 bases at V and 4 bases at J; junction bases unmatched: 3. Germline CDR1 and CDR2: MNHEY and SMNVEV (reference sequence). The CDR3 is made up of 14 amino acids. The chain carries TRBV27 and TRBJ1-1; 8 bases map to TRBD1. Sequencing used PBMCs or a T cell subset sorted from them (not recorded which). This TCR derives from an adult woman who had mild COVID-19 (a few samples of this study predate the infection). Cell type and time point are not known. CDR3 amino acids: CASSLQGAGTEAFF. The DNA for the CDR3 is TGTGCCAGCAGTTTACAGGGGGCGGGCACTGAAGCTTTCTTT.